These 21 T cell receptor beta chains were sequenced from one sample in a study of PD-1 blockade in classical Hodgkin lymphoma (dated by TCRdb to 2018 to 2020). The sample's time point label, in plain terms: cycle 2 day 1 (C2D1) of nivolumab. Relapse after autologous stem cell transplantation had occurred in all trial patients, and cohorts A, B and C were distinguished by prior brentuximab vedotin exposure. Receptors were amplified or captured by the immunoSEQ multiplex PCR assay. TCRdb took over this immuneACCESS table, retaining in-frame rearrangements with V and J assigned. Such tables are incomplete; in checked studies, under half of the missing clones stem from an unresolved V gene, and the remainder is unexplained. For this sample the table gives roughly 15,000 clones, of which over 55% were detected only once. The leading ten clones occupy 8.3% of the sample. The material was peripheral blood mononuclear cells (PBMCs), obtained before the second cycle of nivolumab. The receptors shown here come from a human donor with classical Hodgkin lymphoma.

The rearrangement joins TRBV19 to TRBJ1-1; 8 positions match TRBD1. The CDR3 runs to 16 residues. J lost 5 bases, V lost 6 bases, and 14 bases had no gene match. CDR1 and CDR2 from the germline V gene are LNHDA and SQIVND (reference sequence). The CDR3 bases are TGTGCCAGTAGACGGGTTTCAGGGGGCTTGGGAACTGAAGCTTTCTTT. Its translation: CASRRVSGGLGTEAFF.

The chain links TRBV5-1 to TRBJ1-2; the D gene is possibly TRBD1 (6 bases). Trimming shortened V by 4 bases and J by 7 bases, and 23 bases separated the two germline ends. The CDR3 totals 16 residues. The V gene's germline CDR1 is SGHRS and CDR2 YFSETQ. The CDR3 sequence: CASSAEAGALSGGYTF. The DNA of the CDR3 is TGCGCCAGCAGCGCAGAGGCAGGGGCCCTTTCCGGTGGCTACACCTTC.

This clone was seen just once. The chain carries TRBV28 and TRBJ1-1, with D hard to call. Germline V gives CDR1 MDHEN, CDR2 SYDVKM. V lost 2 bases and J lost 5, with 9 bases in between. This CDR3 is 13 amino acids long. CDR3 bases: TGTGCCAGCAGTTTAGTGGGGAGGACTGAAGCTTTCTTT. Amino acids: CASSLVGRTEAFF.

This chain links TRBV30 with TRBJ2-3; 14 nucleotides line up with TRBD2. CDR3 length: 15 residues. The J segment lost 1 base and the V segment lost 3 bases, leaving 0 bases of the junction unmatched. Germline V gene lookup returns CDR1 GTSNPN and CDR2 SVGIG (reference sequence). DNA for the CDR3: TGTGCCTGGAGGGGACTAGCGGGAGGCACAGATACGCAGTATTTT. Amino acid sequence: CAWRGLAGGTDTQYF.

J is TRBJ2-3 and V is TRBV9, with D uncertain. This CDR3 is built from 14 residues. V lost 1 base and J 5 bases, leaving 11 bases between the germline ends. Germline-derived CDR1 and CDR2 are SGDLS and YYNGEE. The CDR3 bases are TGTGCCAGCAGCGTACGCCCATCCGAAGATACGCAGTATTTT. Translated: CASSVRPSEDTQYF.

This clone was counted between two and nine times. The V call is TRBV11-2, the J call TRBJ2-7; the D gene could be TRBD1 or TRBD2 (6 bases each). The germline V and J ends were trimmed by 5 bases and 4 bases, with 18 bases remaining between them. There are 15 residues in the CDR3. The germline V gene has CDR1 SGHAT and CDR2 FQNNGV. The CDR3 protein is CASSAGPRGEYEQYF. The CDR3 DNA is TGTGCCAGCAGCGCGGGGCCAAGGGGGGAGTACGAGCAGTACTTC.

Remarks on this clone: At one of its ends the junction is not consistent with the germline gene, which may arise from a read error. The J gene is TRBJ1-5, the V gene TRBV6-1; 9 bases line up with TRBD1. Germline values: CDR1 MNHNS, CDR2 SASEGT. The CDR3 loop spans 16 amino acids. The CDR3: CAISDLDRGENQPQHF. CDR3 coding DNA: TGTGCCATCAGTGACCTCGACAGGGGGGAGAATCAGCCCCAGCATTTT.

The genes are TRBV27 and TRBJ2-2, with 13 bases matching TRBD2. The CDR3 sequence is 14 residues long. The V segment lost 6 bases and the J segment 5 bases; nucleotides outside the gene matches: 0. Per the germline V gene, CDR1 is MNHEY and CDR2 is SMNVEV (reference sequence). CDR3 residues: CASRTSGRTGELFF. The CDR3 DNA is TGTGCCAGCAGGACTAGCGGGAGGACCGGGGAGCTGTTTTTT.

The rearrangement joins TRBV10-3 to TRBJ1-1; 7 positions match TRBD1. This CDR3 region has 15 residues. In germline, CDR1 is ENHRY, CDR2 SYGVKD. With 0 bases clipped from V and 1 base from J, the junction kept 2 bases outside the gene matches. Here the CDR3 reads CAISESGTANTEAFF. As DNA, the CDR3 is TGTGCCATCAGTGAGTCCGGGACAGCGAACACTGAAGCTTTCTTT.

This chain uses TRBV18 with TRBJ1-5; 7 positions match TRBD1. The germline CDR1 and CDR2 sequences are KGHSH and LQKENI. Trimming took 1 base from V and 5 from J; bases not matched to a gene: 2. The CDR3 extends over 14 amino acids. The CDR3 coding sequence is TGTGCCAGCTCACCACGACAGGGAGATCAGCCCCAGCATTTT. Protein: CASSPRQGDQPQHF.

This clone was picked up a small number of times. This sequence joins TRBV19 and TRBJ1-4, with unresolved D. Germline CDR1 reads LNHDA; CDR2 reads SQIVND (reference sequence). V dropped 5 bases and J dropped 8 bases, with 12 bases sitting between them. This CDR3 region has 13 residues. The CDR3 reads CASSPWMGEKLFF. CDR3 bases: TGTGCCAGTAGTCCCTGGATGGGCGAAAAACTGTTTTTT.

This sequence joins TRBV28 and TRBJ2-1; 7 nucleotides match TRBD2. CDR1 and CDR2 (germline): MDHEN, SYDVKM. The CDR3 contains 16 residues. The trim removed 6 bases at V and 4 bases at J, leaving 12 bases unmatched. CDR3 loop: CASRSGTTAFYNEQFF. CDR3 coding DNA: TGTGCCAGCAGGTCCGGGACTACAGCCTTTTACAATGAGCAGTTCTTC. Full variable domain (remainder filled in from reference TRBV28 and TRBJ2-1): DVKVTQSSRYLVKRTGEKVFLECVQDMDHENMFWYRQDPGLGLRLIYFSYDVKMKEKGDIPEGYSVSREKKERFSLILESASTNQTSMYLCASRSGTTAFYNEQFFGPGTRLTVL.

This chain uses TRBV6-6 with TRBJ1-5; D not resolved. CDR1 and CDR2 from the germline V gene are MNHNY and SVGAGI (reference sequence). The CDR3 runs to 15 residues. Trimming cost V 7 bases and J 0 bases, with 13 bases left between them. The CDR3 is CASTQDPNSNQPQHF. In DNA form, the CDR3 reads TGTGCCAGCACCCAGGACCCGAATAGCAATCAGCCCCAGCATTTT.

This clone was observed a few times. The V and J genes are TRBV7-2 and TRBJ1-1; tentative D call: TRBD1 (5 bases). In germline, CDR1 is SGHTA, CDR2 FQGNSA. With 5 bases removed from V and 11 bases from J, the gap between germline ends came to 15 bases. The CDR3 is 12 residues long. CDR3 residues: CASSPYAGDAFF. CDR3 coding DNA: TGTGCCAGCAGCCCCTACGCGGGGGATGCTTTCTTT.

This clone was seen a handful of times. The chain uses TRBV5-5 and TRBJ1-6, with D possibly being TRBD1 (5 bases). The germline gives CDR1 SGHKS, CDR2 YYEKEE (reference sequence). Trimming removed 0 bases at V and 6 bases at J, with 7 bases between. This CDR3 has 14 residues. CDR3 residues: CASSLGQPNSPLHF. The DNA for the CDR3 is TGTGCCAGCAGCTTGGGACAGCCTAATTCACCCCTCCACTTT. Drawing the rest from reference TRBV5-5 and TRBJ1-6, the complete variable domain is DAGVTQSPTHLIKTRGQQVTLRCSPISGHKSVSWYQQVLGQGPQFIFQYYEKEERGRGNFPDRFSARQFPNYSSELNVNALLLGDSALYLCASSLGQPNSPLHFGNGTRLTVT.

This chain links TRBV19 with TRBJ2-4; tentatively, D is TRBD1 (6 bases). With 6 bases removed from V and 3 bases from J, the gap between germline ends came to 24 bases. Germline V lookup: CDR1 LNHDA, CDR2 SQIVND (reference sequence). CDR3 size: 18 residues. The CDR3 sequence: CASSPGLKQGLGKNIQYF. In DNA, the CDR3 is TGTGCCAGTAGCCCCGGTCTAAAACAGGGTTTGGGCAAAAACATTCAGTACTTC. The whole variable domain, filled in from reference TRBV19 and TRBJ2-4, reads DGGITQSPKYLFRKEGQNVTLSCEQNLNHDAMYWYRQDPGQGLRLIYYSQIVNDFQKGDIAEGYSVSREKKESFPLTVTSAQKNPTAFYLCASSPGLKQGLGKNIQYFGAGTRLSVL.

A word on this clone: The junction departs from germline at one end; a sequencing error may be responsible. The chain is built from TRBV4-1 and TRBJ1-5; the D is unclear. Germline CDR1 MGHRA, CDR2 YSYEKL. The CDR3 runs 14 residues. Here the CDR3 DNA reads TGTGCCAGCAGCCCGGGCGGGGGCAATCAGCCCCAGCATTTT. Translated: CASSPGGGNQPQHF.

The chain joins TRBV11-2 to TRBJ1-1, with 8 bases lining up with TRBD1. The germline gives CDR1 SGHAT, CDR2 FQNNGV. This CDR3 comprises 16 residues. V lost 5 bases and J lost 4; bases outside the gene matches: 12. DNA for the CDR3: TGTGCCAGCAGCACGACACCGGACAGGGCAAGCACTGAAGCTTTCTTT. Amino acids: CASSTTPDRASTEAFF.

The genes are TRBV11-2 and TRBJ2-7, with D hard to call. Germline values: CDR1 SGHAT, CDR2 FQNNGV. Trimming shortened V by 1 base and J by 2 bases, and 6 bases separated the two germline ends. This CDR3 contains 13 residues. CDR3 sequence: CASSLATTYEQYF. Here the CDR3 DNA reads TGTGCCAGCAGCTTAGCGACAACCTACGAGCAGTACTTC.

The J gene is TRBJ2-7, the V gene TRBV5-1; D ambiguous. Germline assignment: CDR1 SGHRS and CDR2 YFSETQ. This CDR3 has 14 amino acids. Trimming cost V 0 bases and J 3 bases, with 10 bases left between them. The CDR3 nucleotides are TGCGCCAGCAGCTTGGCCGTTTCTAACTACGAGCAGTACTTC. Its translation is CASSLAVSNYEQYF.

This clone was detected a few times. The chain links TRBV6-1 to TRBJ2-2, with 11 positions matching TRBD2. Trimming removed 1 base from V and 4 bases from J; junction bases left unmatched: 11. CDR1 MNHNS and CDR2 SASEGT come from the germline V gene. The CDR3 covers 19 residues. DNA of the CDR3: TGTGCCAGCAGTGAAGAGGCACTAGCGGGAGCGGGAGGCACCGGGGAGCTGTTTTTT. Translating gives CASSEEALAGAGGTGELFF.